These T cell receptor beta chains were read from a single sample in a study of immune evolution from preneoplasia to lung adenocarcinoma. Measured with immunoSEQ multiplex PCR; TCRdb has only the in-frame clones, and not every one. The sample carries fewer than 4,500 clones, roughly four fifths recorded once. Sequencing was performed on FFPE minimally invasive lung adenocarcinoma tissue. The receptor source for this set is a person aged 55-85 years with lung adenocarcinoma. The CDR3 runs from the conserved cysteine through the conserved F or W. D genes are given only for firm matches. Not every row has a clone size; where given, it reads once, few, many or a size class.

TRBD1 . TRBJ2-4 TRBV5-5 TGTGCCAGCAGCCCTCGGGACAGGGCAGGCATTCAGTACTTC CASSPRDRAGIQYF
. . TRBJ2-7 TRBV5-1 TGCGCCAGCAGCTTGGGACAGGAGTACTACGAGCAGTACTTC CASSLGQEYYEQYF
. once TRBJ1-1 TRBV5-1 TGCGCCAGCAGCTTGGTTGCGAACACTGAAGCTTTCTTT CASSLVANTEAFF
. . TRBJ1-1 TRBV19 TGTGCCAGTAGTATAAGGGGGGGCCAACTGAACACTGAAGCTTTCTTT CASSIRGGQLNTEAFF
TRBD1 . TRBJ1-6 TRBV27 TGTGCCAGCAGTGAACAGGGGGCAGGGTCACCCCTCCACTTT CASSEQGAGSPLHF
TRBD2 once TRBJ2-1 TRBV7-3 TGTGCCAGCAGCTGGGGAACTAGCGGGGGGGCCGGGCAGTTCTTC CASSWGTSGGAGQFF
. . TRBJ2-3 TRBV19 TGTGCCAGTAGTATTGTAGGGCTAACAGATACGCAGTATTTT CASSIVGLTDTQYF
TRBD1 . TRBJ1-6 TRBV7-8 TGTGCCAGCAGCAACTCGGACAGGACTAATTCACCCCTCCACTTT CASSNSDRTNSPLHF
. . TRBJ2-7 TRBV27 TGTGCCAGCAGAGAATCCGGGACTCACACCTACGAGCAGTACTTC CASRESGTHTYEQYF
. few TRBJ1-5 TRBV28 TGTGCCAGCAGAGCGGGGCAGGCCCATAGTCAGCCCCAGCATTTT CASRAGQAHSQPQHF
. . TRBJ2-2 TRBV10-2 TGCGCCAGCCGGGGCGTGGGGTCGGTCACCGGGGAGCTGTTTTTT CASRGVGSVTGELFF
TRBD1 once TRBJ2-7 TRBV15 TGTGCCACCAGCAGTGTGGGTTCCGGGACAGGGTACAACGAGCAGTACTTC CATSSVGSGTGYNEQYF
TRBD1 . TRBJ1-1 TRBV11-3 TGTGCCAGCAGCTTAGGACAGGGGGCTCGTGACACTGAAGCTTTCTTT CASSLGQGARDTEAFF
TRBD2 . TRBJ2-3 TRBV5-1 TGCGCCAGCAGCCCTGGGACTAGCGGGGACCGCACAGATACGCAGTATTTT CASSPGTSGDRTDTQYF
. . TRBJ2-1 TRBV5-6 TGTGCCAGCAGCTTGGAGGAGAATGAGCAGTTCTTC CASSLEENEQFF
. . TRBJ2-1 TRBV11-2 TGTGCCAGCAGCTCTCAGGGCAATGAGCAGTTCTTC CASSSQGNEQFF
. few TRBJ1-4 TRBV28 TGTGCCAGCAGTTTCTACAGGGACGGTGATGAAAAACTGTTTTTT CASSFYRDGDEKLFF
. . TRBJ1-1 TRBV5-6 TGTGCCAGCAGTTTTAAAAGGTACACTGAAGCTTTCTTT CASSFKRYTEAFF
. . TRBJ2-3 TRBV7-6 TGTGCCAGCAGCTCCTCTTGGACTGACCTCACAGATACGCAGTATTTT CASSSSWTDLTDTQYF
. large TRBJ2-7 TRBV4-1 TGCGCCAGCAGCCCCAAGGACGGGGTGTCGGGCGAGCAGTACTTC CASSPKDGVSGEQYF
TRBD2 . TRBJ2-1 TRBV11-2 TGTGCCAGCAGCTTTGGGACTAGCGGGTACAATGAGCAGTTCTTC CASSFGTSGYNEQFF
TRBD1 . TRBJ1-2 TRBV10-3 TGTGCCATCAGAGAGGGACAGGGGCCGGATGGCTACACCTTC CAIREGQGPDGYTF
. . TRBJ1-2 TRBV5-1 TGCGCCAGCAGCTTGGGGGCCGACCTTATCTATGGCTACACCTTC CASSLGADLIYGYTF
. once TRBJ2-1 TRBV30 TGTGCCTGGGGGGCTCCGGACAGATACAATGAGCAGTTCTTC CAWGAPDRYNEQFF
. . TRBJ1-1 TRBV14 TGTGCCAGCAGCCAAGTTTCCATCGATGAAGTTTTCTTT CASSQVSIDEVFF
. few TRBJ1-5 TRBV5-8 TGTGCCAGCAGCTTTCCAAACAGCCCCCAGCATTTT CASSFPNSPQHF
. . TRBJ2-3 TRBV5-1 TGCGCCAGCAGCTTGGCAGACGGACCCAGGCCGTATTTT CASSLADGPRPYF
. once TRBJ2-3 TRBV6-6 TGTGCCAGCAGAAGTCAGGTGACTAGTACAGATACGCAGTATTTT CASRSQVTSTDTQYF
. . TRBJ1-2 TRBV6-6 TGTGCCAGCAGTTACTCGCCGGGGATGGACTATGGCTACACCTTC CASSYSPGMDYGYTF
TRBD2 . TRBJ2-3 TRBV19 TGTGCCAGTATTGCGGGGGGGCCGGCAGATACGCAGTATTTT CASIAGGPADTQYF
. large TRBJ1-4 TRBV30 TGTGCCTGGAATTGGGGCCCGGCCCCAACTAATGAAAAACTGTTTTTT CAWNWGPAPTNEKLFF
. once TRBJ2-5 TRBV5-1 TGCGCCAGCAGCTTGGACAGTAGGACCCAGTACTTC CASSLDSRTQYF
. once TRBJ1-1 TRBV5-8 TGTGCCAGCAGCTTCAAGAGGGCCACTGAAGCTTTCTTT CASSFKRATEAFF
. . TRBJ1-5 TRBV19 TGTGCCAGTAGTATCTCCTATCCTATTCGGGGGGGCATTAGCAATCAGCCCCAGCATTTT CASSISYPIRGGISNQPQHF
TRBD1 . TRBJ1-2 TRBV19 TGTGCCAGTAGTATAAGGGGTACAGGGGGCGGCTATGGCTACACCTTC CASSIRGTGGGYGYTF
TRBD1 . TRBJ2-7 TRBV6-6 TGTGCCAGCAGTCATCAAAACAGGGGATCCTACGAGCAGTACTTC CASSHQNRGSYEQYF
TRBD1 . TRBJ1-2 TRBV5-4 TGTGCCAGCAGCTTTGTGGAAGGGGGCGGTCGGGGCTACACCTTC CASSFVEGGGRGYTF
TRBD2 . TRBJ2-1 TRBV6-6 TGTGCCAGCAACTCACTAGCGGGGGGTTACAATGAGCAGTTCTTC CASNSLAGGYNEQFF
TRBD1 . TRBJ2-1 TRBV19 TGTGCCAGTAGTGCCAGGACAGGGGTCTACAATGAGCAGTTCTTC CASSARTGVYNEQFF
TRBD1 . TRBJ1-1 TRBV2 TGTGCCAGCAGCATACCGGGACAGGTGAACACTGAAGCTTTCTTT CASSIPGQVNTEAFF
TRBD2 . TRBJ2-5 TRBV6-1 TGTGCCAGCAGTGATATGAGACTAGCGTCCGACTTGGTAGAGACCCAGTACTTC CASSDMRLASDLVETQYF
. . TRBJ2-7 TRBV5-6 TGTGCCAGCAGTTTCAAGGGAGGTTCTCACTACGAGCAGTACTTC CASSFKGGSHYEQYF
TRBD1 . TRBJ2-3 TRBV7-8 TGTGCCAGCAGCTTACAGCGACAGGGAACAGATACGCAGTATTTT CASSLQRQGTDTQYF
. . TRBJ2-7 TRBV27 TGTGCCAGCAGATACCAGGGGGGGTCCTCCTACGAGCAGTACTTC CASRYQGGSSYEQYF
. . TRBJ2-2 TRBV6-5 TGTGCCAGCAGTTATGAGGGGACCCGCGGGGAGCTGTTTTTT CASSYEGTRGELFF
. . TRBJ1-1 TRBV28 TGTGCCAGCAGTTTATATCTCGAGGGGGGGAACACTGAAGCTTTCTTT CASSLYLEGGNTEAFF
. . TRBJ2-1 TRBV5-1 TGCGCCAGCAGCCTCCCGGGCGGGGGCCCCCTAAGGGATGAGCAGTTCTTC CASSLPGGGPLRDEQFF
TRBD1 . TRBJ1-6 TRBV6-6 TGTGCCAGCAGTTACCGGGACAGGGGGTATTCACCCCTCCACTTT CASSYRDRGYSPLHF
TRBD2 . TRBJ2-1 TRBV6-6 TGTGCCACCGGCCTAGCGGCTCCCTACAATGAGCAGTTCTTC CATGLAAPYNEQFF
TRBD1 . TRBJ2-7 TRBV29-1 TGCAGCGTTGGGGACAGGGGGCGCTGGGGATACGAGCAGTACTTC CSVGDRGRWGYEQYF
. . TRBJ1-6 TRBV5-1 TGCGCCAGTAGAGAAGACAGCACCTACTCGAGTTCACCCCTCCACTTT CASREDSTYSSSPLHF
TRBD1 few TRBJ1-5 TRBV18 TGTGCCAGCTCACCAACAGGGGGCGTGAGCAATCAGCCCCAGCATTTT CASSPTGGVSNQPQHF
. . TRBJ1-1 TRBV7-9 TGTGCCAGCAGCTTAGTCCCCGGGAACACTGAAGCTTTCTTT CASSLVPGNTEAFF
. . TRBJ2-2 TRBV19 TGTGCCAGTAGTAGGATGTTCCTGAACACCGGGGAGCTGTTTTTT CASSRMFLNTGELFF
. . TRBJ1-5 TRBV30 TGTGCCTGGAGAACAGGGCCGGATCAGCCCCAGCATTTT CAWRTGPDQPQHF
. . TRBJ1-1 TRBV9 TGTGCCAGCAGCGTAGACGGGTACACTGAAGCTTTCTTT CASSVDGYTEAFF
. few TRBJ2-7 TRBV29-1 TGCAGCGGCGAACAGGGGAGGGAGCAGTACTTC CSGEQGREQYF
. . TRBJ1-3 TRBV27 TGTGCCAGCAGTTCCCGCTCTGGAAACACCATATATTTT CASSSRSGNTIYF
. . TRBJ2-3 TRBV14 TGTGCCAGCAGCCAAGATAAGGGGCGGAGGTATTTT CASSQDKGRRYF
. . TRBJ2-2 TRBV11-2 TGTGCCAGCAGCTTAGGGGTTGGACAAAACACCGGGGAGCTGTTTTTT CASSLGVGQNTGELFF